This TCR beta chain was captured by sequencing in a study of OX40 agonist ivuxolimab in advanced cancers. For the study at large: A partial response was reached by three patients: one with hepatocellular carcinoma and two with cutaneous melanoma.

The CDR3 runs to 13 residues. Germline V gene data show CDR1 as MDHEN and CDR2 as SYDVKM. V dropped 6 bases and J dropped 8 bases, with 16 bases sitting between them. TCRdb keeps only in-frame clones here, not all; method: immunoSEQ multiplex PCR. Here the sample spans about 74,000 clones, approximately 90% being singletons. The count of this clone is one. The rearrangement joins TRBV28 to TRBJ2-5; D possibly uses TRBD1 or TRBD2 (6 bases each). The input for sequencing was CD4+ or CD8+ T cells sorted from blood, taken in a trial of the OX40 agonist ivuxolimab. The TCR comes from an adult with an advanced solid tumor such as melanoma, head and neck, liver or kidney cancer. The CDR3 region has the DNA TGTGCCAGCAGCACGCCGGGGGCGCCTACCCAGTACTTC. It yields the protein CASSTPGAPTQYF.